The following is a T cell receptor beta chain sequence with its context. Its specificity is unknown. Clones were read by immunoSEQ multiplex PCR, and TCRdb kept only the in-frame ones, dropping some. Of some 150,000 clones listed, approximately 86% are singletons. This sample is drawn from a study of radiation and T cells in renal cell carcinoma. Time point of the sample: blood 4 weeks post-SBRT, at nephrectomy. The treatment was: 15 Gy SBRT to primary tumor, nephrectomy 4 weeks later. Nephrectomy followed 15 Gy stereotactic body radiation by 4 weeks. The tumor was a clear cell renal cell carcinoma. Germline CDR1 and CDR2: SGHDT and YYEEEE. V shed 3 bases and J 5 bases; nucleotides not matched to a gene: 6. The CDR3 runs to 15 residues. Regarding the study as a whole: Top tumor clonotypes rose in blood 2 weeks post-radiation, then contracted. No pretreatment tumor biopsies were available for baseline clonotypes.

The sequence came from a woman between 50 and 59 years old with renal cell carcinoma. Sequenced here: blood, sampled from a patient whose treatment included radiotherapy and nephrectomy. This rearrangement joins TRBV5-6 to TRBJ1-4; 8 nucleotides match TRBD1. CDR3 sequence: CASSSIDRGNEKLFF. DNA of the CDR3: TGTGCCAGCAGCTCAATCGACAGGGGAAATGAAAAACTGTTTTTT.